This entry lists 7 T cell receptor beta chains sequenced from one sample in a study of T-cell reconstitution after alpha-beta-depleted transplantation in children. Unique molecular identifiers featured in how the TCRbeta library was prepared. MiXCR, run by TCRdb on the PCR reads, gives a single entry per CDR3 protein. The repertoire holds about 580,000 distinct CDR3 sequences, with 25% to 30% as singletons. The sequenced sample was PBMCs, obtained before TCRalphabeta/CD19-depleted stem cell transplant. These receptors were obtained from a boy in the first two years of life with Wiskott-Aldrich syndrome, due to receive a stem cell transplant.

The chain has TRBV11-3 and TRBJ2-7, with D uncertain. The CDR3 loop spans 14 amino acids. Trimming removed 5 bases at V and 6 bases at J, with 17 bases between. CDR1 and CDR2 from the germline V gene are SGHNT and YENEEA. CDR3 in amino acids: CASSPGPSLGEQYF. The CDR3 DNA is TGTGCCAGCAGCCCAGGTCCTTCCTTGGGCGAGCAGTACTTC.

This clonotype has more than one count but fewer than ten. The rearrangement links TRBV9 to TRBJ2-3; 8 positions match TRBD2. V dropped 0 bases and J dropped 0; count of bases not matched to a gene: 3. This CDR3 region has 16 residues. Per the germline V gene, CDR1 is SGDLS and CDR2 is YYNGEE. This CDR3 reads CASSVERGLSTDTQYF. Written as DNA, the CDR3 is TGTGCCAGCAGCGTAGAGCGGGGGTTAAGCACAGATACGCAGTATTTT. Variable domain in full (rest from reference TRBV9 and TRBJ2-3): DSGVTQTPKHLITATGQRVTLRCSPRSGDLSVYWYQQSLDQGLQFLIQYYNGEERAKGNILERFSAQQFPDLHSELNLSSLELGDSALYFCASSVERGLSTDTQYFGPGTRLTVL.

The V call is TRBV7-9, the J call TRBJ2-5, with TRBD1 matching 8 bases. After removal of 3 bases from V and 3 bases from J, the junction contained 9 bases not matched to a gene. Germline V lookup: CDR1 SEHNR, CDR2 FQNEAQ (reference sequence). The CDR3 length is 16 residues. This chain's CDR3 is CASSFSGGFLEETQYF. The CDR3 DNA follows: TGTGCCAGCAGCTTCTCAGGGGGCTTTTTGGAAGAGACCCAGTACTTC.

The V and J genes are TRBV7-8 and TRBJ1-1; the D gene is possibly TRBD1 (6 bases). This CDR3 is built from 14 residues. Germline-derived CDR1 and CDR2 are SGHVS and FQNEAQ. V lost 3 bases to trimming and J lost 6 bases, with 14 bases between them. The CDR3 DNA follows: TGTGCCAGCAGCTTGGGGGGCTGGGTTGCTGAAGCTTTCTTT. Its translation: CASSLGGWVAEAFF.

The CDR3 here is CAISESIGAMNTEAFF. The DNA for the CDR3 is TGTGCCATCAGTGAGTCGATAGGGGCGATGAACACTGAAGCTTTCTTT. V usage is TRBV10-3 and J usage is TRBJ1-1, with a possible D match to TRBD1 (5 bases). This CDR3 contains 16 residues. V shed 0 bases and J shed 0 bases, with 11 bases lying between them. Germline lookup yields CDR1 ENHRY and CDR2 SYGVKD.

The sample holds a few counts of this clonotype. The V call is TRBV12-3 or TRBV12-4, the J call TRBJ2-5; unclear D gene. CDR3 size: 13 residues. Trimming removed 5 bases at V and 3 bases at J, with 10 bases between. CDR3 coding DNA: TGTGCCAGCAGTCCTCATCGAAAAGAGACCCAGTACTTC. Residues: CASSPHRKETQYF.

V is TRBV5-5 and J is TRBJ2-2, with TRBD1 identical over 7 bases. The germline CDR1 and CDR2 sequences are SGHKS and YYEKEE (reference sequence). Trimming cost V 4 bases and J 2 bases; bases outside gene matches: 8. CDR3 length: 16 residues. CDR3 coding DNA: TGTGCCAGCAGCCGCCAGGGGGACAGAAACACCGGGGAGCTGTTTTTT. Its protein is CASSRQGDRNTGELFF.